This T cell receptor beta chain comes out of a study of T cell repertoires in cytomegalovirus infection. Study summary: A matching HLA type, together with CMV infection, was signaled by public TCR beta signatures. Study-level results: Pooled public TCR beta family frequency picked out CMV carriers with the relevant HLA. It was HLA-C-restricted CMV-specific TCR beta clonotypes that dominated the response ex vivo.

TCRdb recomputed calls from the reads with MiXCR, one row per CDR3 protein. Of some 200,000 distinct CDR3 sequences listed, roughly a fifth are singletons. This clonotype was observed a few times. Antigen: not known. Trimming cost V 1 base and J 4 bases; bases outside gene matches: 6. The CDR3 extends over 15 amino acids. Germline loops: CDR1 LGHNA, CDR2 YNFKEQ. This chain joins TRBV4-2 and TRBJ1-1, with 7 bases matching TRBD1. This receptor was taken from a human donor in good health (CMV status not recorded). Some clones in this sample may be carry-over from other donors' samples. Specimen: PBMCs. DNA for the CDR3: TGTGCCAGCAGCCAAGGGGACAGTTGGGGCACTGAAGCTTTCTTT. Translated, it gives CASSQGDSWGTEAFF.